The sequence of this TCR beta chain was determined in a study of beta chain features in type 1 diabetes. Study background: The samples had around 100 million sorted cells examined in all.

Every isolated RNA sample was fully reverse transcribed, so sequencing captured expressed TCRB transcripts. Sequencing was performed with immunoSEQ multiplex PCR; in TCRdb, only in-frame clones are kept and a portion is missing. The sample lists roughly 230,000 clones; about 10% were seen once. About this clone itself: Its cognate antigen is unknown.

Study results and caveats: Any PCR bias toward short templates would affect both groups alike.

The CDR3 length is 14 residues. Germline loops: CDR1 SGHTA, CDR2 FQGNSA. The germline V and J ends were trimmed by 0 bases and 0 bases, with 5 bases remaining between them. Material: naive CD4+ T cells from blood. The receptor was derived from a woman aged 18 to 35 in good health. This chain links TRBV7-2 with TRBJ1-1; D gene ambiguous. CDR3 region: CASSLAEVNTEAFF. CDR3 sequence (DNA): TGTGCCAGCAGCTTAGCTGAGGTGAACACTGAAGCTTTCTTT.